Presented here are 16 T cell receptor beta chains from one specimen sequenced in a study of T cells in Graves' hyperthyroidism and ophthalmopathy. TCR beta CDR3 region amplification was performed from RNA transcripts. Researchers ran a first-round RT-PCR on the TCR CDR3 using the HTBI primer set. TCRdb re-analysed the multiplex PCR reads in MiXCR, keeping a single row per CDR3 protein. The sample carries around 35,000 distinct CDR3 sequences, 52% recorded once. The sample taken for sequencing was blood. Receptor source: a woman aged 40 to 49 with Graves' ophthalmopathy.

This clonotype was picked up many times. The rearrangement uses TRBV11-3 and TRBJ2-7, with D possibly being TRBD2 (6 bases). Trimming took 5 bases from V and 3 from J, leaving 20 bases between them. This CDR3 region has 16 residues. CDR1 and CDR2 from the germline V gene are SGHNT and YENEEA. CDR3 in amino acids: CASSLRDSPRGYEQYF. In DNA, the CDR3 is TGTGCCAGCAGCCTAAGGGACTCCCCGAGGGGCTACGAGCAGTACTTC.

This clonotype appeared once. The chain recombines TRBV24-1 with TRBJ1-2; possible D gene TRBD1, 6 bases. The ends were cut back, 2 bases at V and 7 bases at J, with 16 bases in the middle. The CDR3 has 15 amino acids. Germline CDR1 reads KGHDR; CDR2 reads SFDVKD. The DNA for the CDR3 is TGTGCCACCAGTGATTCTGGCGCAGGGGCGGCTGGCTACACCTTC. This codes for CATSDSGAGAAGYTF.

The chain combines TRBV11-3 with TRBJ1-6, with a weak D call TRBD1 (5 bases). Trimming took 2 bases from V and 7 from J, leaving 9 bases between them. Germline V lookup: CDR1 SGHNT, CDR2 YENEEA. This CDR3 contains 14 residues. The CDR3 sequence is CASSLWQGNSPLHF. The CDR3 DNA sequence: TGTGCCAGCAGCTTATGGCAGGGCAATTCACCCCTCCACTTT.

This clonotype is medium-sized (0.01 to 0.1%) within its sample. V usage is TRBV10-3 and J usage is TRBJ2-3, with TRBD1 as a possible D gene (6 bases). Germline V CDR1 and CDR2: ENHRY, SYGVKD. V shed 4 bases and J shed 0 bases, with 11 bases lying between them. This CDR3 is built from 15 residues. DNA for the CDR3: TGTGCCATCAGTGGGACAGCGCAAAGCACAGATACGCAGTATTTT. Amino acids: CAISGTAQSTDTQYF.

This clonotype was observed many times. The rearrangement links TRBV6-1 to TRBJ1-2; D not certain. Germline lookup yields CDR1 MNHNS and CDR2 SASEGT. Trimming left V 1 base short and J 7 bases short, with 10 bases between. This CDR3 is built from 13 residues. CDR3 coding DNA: TGTGCCAGCAGTGAAGACTTCGATCGTGGCTACACCTTC. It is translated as CASSEDFDRGYTF.

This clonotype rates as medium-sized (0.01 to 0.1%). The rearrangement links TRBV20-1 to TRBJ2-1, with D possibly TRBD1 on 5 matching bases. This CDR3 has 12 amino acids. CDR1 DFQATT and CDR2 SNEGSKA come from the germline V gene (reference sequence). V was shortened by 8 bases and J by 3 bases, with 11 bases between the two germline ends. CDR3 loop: CSTSDNYNEQFF. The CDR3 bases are TGCAGTACATCGGACAACTACAATGAGCAGTTCTTC.

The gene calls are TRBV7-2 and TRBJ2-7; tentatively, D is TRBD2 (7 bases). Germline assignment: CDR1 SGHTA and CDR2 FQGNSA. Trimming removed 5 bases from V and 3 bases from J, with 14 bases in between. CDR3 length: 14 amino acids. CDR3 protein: CASSPWGGRYEQYF. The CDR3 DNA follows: TGTGCCAGCAGCCCCTGGGGGGGCCGCTACGAGCAGTACTTC.

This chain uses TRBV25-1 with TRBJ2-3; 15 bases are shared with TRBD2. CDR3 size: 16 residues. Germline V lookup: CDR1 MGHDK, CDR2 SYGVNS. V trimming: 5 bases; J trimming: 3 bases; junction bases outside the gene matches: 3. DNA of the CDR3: TGTGCCAGCAGTAGGACTAGCGGGGGGGCGACAGATACGCAGTATTTT. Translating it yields CASSRTSGGATDTQYF.

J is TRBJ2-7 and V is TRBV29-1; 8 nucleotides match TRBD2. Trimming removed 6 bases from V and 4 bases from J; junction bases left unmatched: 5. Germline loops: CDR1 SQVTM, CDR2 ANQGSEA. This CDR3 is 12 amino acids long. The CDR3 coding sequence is TGCAGCGTGGCGACTAGCGCTTACGAGCAGTACTTC. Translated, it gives CSVATSAYEQYF.

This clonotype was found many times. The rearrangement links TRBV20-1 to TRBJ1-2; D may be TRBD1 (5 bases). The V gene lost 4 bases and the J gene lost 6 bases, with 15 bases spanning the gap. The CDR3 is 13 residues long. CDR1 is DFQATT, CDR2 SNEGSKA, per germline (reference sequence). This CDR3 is CSAIVGTSHGYTF. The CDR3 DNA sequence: TGCAGTGCTATTGTGGGGACGTCGCATGGCTACACCTTC.

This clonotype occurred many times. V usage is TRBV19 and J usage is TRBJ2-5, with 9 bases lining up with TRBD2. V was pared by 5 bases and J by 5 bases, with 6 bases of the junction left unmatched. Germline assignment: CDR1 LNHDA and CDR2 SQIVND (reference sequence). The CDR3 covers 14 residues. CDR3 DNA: TGTGCCAGTAGTCAAGCGGGAGGAGGGGAGACCCAGTACTTC. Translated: CASSQAGGGETQYF.

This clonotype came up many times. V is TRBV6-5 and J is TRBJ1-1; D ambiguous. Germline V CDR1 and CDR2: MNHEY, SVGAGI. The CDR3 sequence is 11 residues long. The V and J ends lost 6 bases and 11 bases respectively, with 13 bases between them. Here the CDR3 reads CASRGRAHAFF. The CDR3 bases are TGTGCCAGCAGGGGTAGGGCCCATGCTTTCTTT.

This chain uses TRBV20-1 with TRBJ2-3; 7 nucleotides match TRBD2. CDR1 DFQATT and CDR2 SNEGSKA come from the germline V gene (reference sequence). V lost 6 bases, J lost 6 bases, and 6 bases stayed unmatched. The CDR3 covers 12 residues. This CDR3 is CSAPGAGDTQYF. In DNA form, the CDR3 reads TGCAGTGCCCCTGGAGCGGGGGATACGCAGTATTTT.

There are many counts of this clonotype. The CDR3 coding sequence is TGTGCCAGCAGCTCTGGTGGGGGGACAGGTAGCTACGAGCAGTACTTC. It is translated as CASSSGGGTGSYEQYF. The chain uses TRBV7-9 and TRBJ2-7, with 8 bases identical to TRBD1. The junction had 11 bases not matched to a gene; V was cut back by 4 bases and J by 3 bases. The germline V gene encodes CDR1 SEHNR and CDR2 FQNEAQ (reference sequence). The CDR3 totals 16 residues. Combining the CDR3 with reference TRBV7-9 and TRBJ2-7 gives the whole variable domain DTGVSQNPRHKITKRGQNVTFRCDPISEHNRLYWYRQTLGQGPEFLTYFQNEAQLEKSRLLSDRFSAERPKGSFSTLEIQRTEQGDSAMYLCASSSGGGTGSYEQYFGPGTRLTVT.

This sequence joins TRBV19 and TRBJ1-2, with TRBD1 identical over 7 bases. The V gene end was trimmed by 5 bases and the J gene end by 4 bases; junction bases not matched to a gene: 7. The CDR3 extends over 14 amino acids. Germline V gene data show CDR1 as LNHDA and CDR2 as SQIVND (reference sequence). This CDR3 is CASSPRQGIYGYTF. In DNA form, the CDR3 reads TGTGCCAGTAGTCCACGACAGGGAATCTATGGCTACACCTTC. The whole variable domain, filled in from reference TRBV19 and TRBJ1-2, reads DGGITQSPKYLFRKEGQNVTLSCEQNLNHDAMYWYRQDPGQGLRLIYYSQIVNDFQKGDIAEGYSVSREKKESFPLTVTSAQKNPTAFYLCASSPRQGIYGYTFGSGTRLTVV.

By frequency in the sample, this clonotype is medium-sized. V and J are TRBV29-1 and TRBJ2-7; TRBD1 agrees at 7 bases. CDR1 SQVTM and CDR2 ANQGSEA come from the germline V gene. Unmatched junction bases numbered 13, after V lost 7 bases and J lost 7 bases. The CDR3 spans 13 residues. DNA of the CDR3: TGCAGCGCCAAAACGGGACAGCCGTGGGAGCAGTACTTC. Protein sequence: CSAKTGQPWEQYF.